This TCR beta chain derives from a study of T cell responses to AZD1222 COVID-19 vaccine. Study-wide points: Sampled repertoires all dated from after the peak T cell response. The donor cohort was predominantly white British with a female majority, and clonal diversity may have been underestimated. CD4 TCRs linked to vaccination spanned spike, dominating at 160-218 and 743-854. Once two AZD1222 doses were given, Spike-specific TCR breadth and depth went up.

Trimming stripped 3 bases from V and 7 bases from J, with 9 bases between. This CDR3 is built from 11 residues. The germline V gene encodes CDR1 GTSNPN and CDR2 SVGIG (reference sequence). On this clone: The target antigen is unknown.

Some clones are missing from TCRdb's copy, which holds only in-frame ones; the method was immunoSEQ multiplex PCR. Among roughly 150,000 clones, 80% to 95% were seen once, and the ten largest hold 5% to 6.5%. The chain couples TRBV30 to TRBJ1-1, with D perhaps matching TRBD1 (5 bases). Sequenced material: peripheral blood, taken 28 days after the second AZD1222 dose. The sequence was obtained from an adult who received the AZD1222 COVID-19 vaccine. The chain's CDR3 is CAWSGGVEAFF. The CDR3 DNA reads TGTGCCTGGAGCGGGGGGGTTGAAGCTTTCTTT.